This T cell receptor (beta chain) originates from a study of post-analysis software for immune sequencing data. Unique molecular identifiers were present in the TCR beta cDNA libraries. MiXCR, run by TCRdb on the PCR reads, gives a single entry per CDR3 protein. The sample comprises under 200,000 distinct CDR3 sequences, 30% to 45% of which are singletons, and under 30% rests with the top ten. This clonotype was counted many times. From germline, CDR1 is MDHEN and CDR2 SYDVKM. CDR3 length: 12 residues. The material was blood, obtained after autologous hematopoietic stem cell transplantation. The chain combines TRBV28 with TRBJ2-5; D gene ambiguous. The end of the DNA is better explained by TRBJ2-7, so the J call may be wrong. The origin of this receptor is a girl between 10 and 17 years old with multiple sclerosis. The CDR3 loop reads CASSSWVLEQYF. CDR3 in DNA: TGTGCCAGCAGTTCTTGGGTCCTCGAGCAGTACTTC.